Below are 27 T cell receptor beta chains sequenced from a single sample in a study of cytotoxic CD8 clonotypes in ibrutinib-treated CLL. Profiling relied on immunoSEQ multiplex PCR, and the TCRdb table lists in-frame clones only, not all of them. The sample includes over 130,000 clones, approximately 80% seen only once; the top ten take 7.6%. Sequenced material: PBMCs, taken after 36 months of ibrutinib treatment. The origin of the receptors is a human donor with chronic lymphocytic leukemia.

This chain links TRBV27 with TRBJ1-5; D is uncertain. Trimming stripped 5 bases from V and 4 bases from J, with 15 bases between. The CDR3 spans 15 residues. CDR1 MNHEY and CDR2 SMNVEV come from the germline V gene (reference sequence). The CDR3 sequence: CASSPIDLTNQPQHF. As DNA, the CDR3 is TGTGCCAGCAGTCCAATAGACTTAACTAATCAGCCCCAGCATTTT.

The rearrangement uses TRBV25-1 and TRBJ1-2, with a weak D call TRBD1 (6 bases). V lost 8 bases, J lost 3 bases, and 16 bases lay in between. Germline lookup yields CDR1 MGHDK and CDR2 SYGVNS. This CDR3 is built from 14 residues. The CDR3, as DNA: TGTGCCAGCCGCCCATGGGGGGGCGACTATGGCTACACCTTC. Translated: CASRPWGGDYGYTF.

The chain joins TRBV6-4 to TRBJ1-4, with D maybe TRBD1 (5 bases). The V gene's germline CDR1 is MRHNA and CDR2 SNTAGT. Trimming pared 3 bases from V and 4 bases from J, leaving 9 bases between. This CDR3 has 14 amino acids. CDR3 sequence (DNA): TGTGCCAGCAGTGAACACGGGGGTAATGAAAAACTGTTTTTT. Translating gives CASSEHGGNEKLFF.

This clone was seen a single time. This sequence joins TRBV2 and TRBJ2-7, with TRBD2 identical over 10 bases. The CDR3 is 16 amino acids. Germline V gene lookup returns CDR1 SNHLY and CDR2 FYNNEI. V lost 6 bases to trimming and J lost 3 bases; unmatched junction nucleotides: 11. The CDR3 sequence is CASSLSGTSDFYEQYF. The CDR3 DNA sequence: TGTGCCAGCAGCCTCTCAGGGACTAGCGATTTCTACGAGCAGTACTTC.

The J gene is TRBJ1-1, the V gene TRBV5-8; D is undetermined. Germline CDR1 is SGHTS and CDR2 is YDEGEE. The CDR3 consists of 10 residues. V was trimmed by 5 bases and J by 1 base, leaving 0 bases between them. The CDR3 spells CASRNTEAFF. DNA for the CDR3: TGTGCCAGCAGGAACACTGAAGCTTTCTTT.

The rearrangement uses TRBV18 and TRBJ1-3; 9 bases fit TRBD1. The V segment lost 3 bases and the J segment 4 bases; nucleotides outside the gene matches: 7. The CDR3 has 16 residues. Germline values: CDR1 KGHSH, CDR2 LQKENI. For the CDR3, the DNA is TGTGCCAGCTCACCTTGGGGACAGGGTTCCGGAAACACCATATATTTT. Amino acids: CASSPWGQGSGNTIYF.

The V and J genes are TRBV5-1 and TRBJ2-7; 13 positions agree with TRBD2. CDR1 is SGHRS, CDR2 YFSETQ, per germline. The CDR3 contains 15 residues. J lost 5 bases, V lost 3 bases, and 5 bases had no gene match. The CDR3 is CASSWGLAGRDEQYF. The CDR3 DNA sequence: TGCGCCAGCAGCTGGGGACTAGCGGGACGAGACGAGCAGTACTTC. The full variable domain, in which reference TRBV5-1 and TRBJ2-7 provide the parts outside the CDR3, is KAGVTQTPRYLIKTRGQQVTLSCSPISGHRSVSWYQQTPGQGLQFLFEYFSETQRNKGNFPGRFSGRQFSNSRSEMNVSTLELGDSALYLCASSWGLAGRDEQYFGPGTRLTVT.

This clone was detected a few times. The V call is TRBV7-2, the J call TRBJ2-7; possibly TRBD2 for D (5 bases). The germline V and J ends were trimmed by 5 bases and 3 bases, with 17 bases remaining between them. The CDR3 sequence is 15 residues long. Looked up from germline, CDR1 is SGHTA and CDR2 is FQGNSA. The CDR3 reads CASSPPLGIYYEQYF. CDR3 sequence (DNA): TGTGCCAGCAGCCCGCCACTCGGGATTTACTACGAGCAGTACTTC.

The genes are TRBV6-9 and TRBJ1-1; D is unclear. This CDR3 is built from 15 residues. The germline V gene encodes CDR1 MNHGY and CDR2 SVAAGI. Trimming took off 2 bases at V and 8 bases at J, with 18 bases between the two ends. The CDR3 coding sequence is TGTGCCAGCAGTTATGGCCCTCCCCAGGAGGAGGAAGCTTTCTTT. Translation: CASSYGPPQEEEAFF.

V and J are TRBV7-6 and TRBJ1-1; 12 nucleotides agree with TRBD1. This CDR3 contains 14 residues. CDR1 is SGHVS, CDR2 FNYEAQ, per germline. The ends lost 5 bases at V and 4 bases at J; junction bases unmatched: 2. This chain's CDR3 is CASSGTGGRTEAFF. As DNA, the CDR3 is TGTGCCAGCAGCGGGACAGGGGGCCGCACTGAAGCTTTCTTT.

The J gene is TRBJ1-4, the V gene TRBV9; 10 bases match TRBD1. The CDR3 totals 15 residues. V lost 2 bases and J lost 8; bases outside the gene matches: 6. The V gene's germline CDR1 is SGDLS and CDR2 YYNGEE. The CDR3 region has the DNA TGTGCCAGCAGCGTGACAGGGGGCAAAGGAGAAAAACTGTTTTTT. Translating it yields CASSVTGGKGEKLFF.

This rearrangement joins TRBV30 to TRBJ2-3, with D tentatively TRBD1 (6 bases). The CDR3 is 15 residues long. Germline CDR1 reads GTSNPN; CDR2 reads SVGIG (reference sequence). V shed 0 bases and J shed 2 bases, with 12 bases lying between them. CDR3 residues: CAWSVGDRHTDTQYF. CDR3 nucleotide sequence: TGTGCCTGGAGTGTGGGTGACAGGCACACAGATACGCAGTATTTT.

V and J are TRBV6-5 and TRBJ1-2, with TRBD1 matching 12 bases. The germline CDR1 and CDR2 sequences are MNHEY and SVGAGI. Trimming cost V 4 bases and J 6 bases; bases outside gene matches: 6. The CDR3 extends over 15 amino acids. CDR3 coding DNA: TGTGCCAGCAGTTCATGGGACAGGGGGCATGATGGCTACACCTTC. Translation: CASSSWDRGHDGYTF.

The V and J genes are TRBV30 and TRBJ2-7; 9 bases fit TRBD2. The CDR3 runs to 14 residues. Per germline, CDR1 GTSNPN and CDR2 SVGIG (reference sequence). Trimming took 3 bases from V and 0 from J; bases not matched to a gene: 3. The CDR3 DNA follows: TGTGCCTGGAGGGCTAGCGGGGCCTCCTACGAGCAGTACTTC. Protein: CAWRASGASYEQYF.

V usage is TRBV6-5 and J usage is TRBJ2-7, with D uncertain. From germline, CDR1 is MNHEY and CDR2 SVGAGI. The V end was cut by 6 bases, the J end by 0 bases, with 9 bases between. The CDR3 contains 13 residues. In DNA form, the CDR3 reads TGTGCCAGCAGCCTGGGCGGCTCCTACGAGCAGTACTTC. It yields the protein CASSLGGSYEQYF.

There are a few counts of this clone. The chain has TRBV2 and TRBJ2-1, with D perhaps matching TRBD1 or TRBD2 (5 bases each). The CDR3 runs 16 residues. Trimming took 4 bases from V and 1 from J, leaving 14 bases between them. CDR1 and CDR2 from the germline V gene are SNHLY and FYNNEI. CDR3 amino acids: CASSALGPQSYNEQFF. The CDR3 bases are TGTGCCAGCAGTGCGTTGGGACCGCAGTCCTACAATGAGCAGTTCTTC.

This chain joins TRBV4-3 and TRBJ1-1; D is unresolved. V gave up 5 bases and J gave up 9 bases, with 10 bases separating them. The CDR3 runs to 11 residues. In germline, CDR1 is LGHNA, CDR2 YSLEER. CDR3 region: CASSSSGKAFF. The CDR3 DNA follows: TGCGCCAGCAGCTCTAGTGGGAAAGCTTTCTTT.

The rearrangement links TRBV27 to TRBJ2-1; TRBD2 matches at 9 bases. CDR1 MNHEY and CDR2 SMNVEV come from the germline V gene (reference sequence). Losses at the gene ends were 7 bases for V and 3 bases for J; bases not matched to a gene: 7. The CDR3 length is 15 residues. The CDR3 reads CASTTGTSLYNEQFF. The CDR3 nucleotides are TGTGCCAGCACCACCGGGACTAGCCTCTACAATGAGCAGTTCTTC.

This clone was observed a handful of times. This chain connects TRBV21-1 to TRBJ1-2. TRBV21-1 is marked as a pseudogene. The CDR3 is 13 residues long. The CDR3 here is CASSTGLPAGYTF. The CDR3 DNA is TGTGCCAGCAGCACCGGACTTCCGGCTGGCTACACCTTC.

A remark on this clone: At one of its ends the junction is not consistent with the germline gene, which may arise from a read error. This rearrangement joins TRBV18 to TRBJ2-3; TRBD2 aligns across 11 bases. Per the germline V gene, CDR1 is KGHSH and CDR2 is LQKENI. CDR3 length: 16 residues. The CDR3 here is CASTPGTSGSTDTQYF. DNA of the CDR3: TGTGCCAGCACACCGGGGACTAGCGGAAGCACAGATACGCAGTATTTT.

This sequence joins TRBV12-5 and TRBJ2-1; TRBD2 agrees at 10 bases. The CDR3 runs 17 residues. V dropped 2 bases and J dropped 5; count of bases not matched to a gene: 9. CDR1 and CDR2 from the germline V gene are LGHNT and FRNRAP. The CDR3 coding sequence is TGTGCTAGTGGTTTGCCAAGAGCGGGAGGGCCCCACAATGAGCAGTTCTTC. Its protein product is CASGLPRAGGPHNEQFF.

J is TRBJ1-5 and V is TRBV6-6, with a possible D match to TRBD1 (5 bases). The CDR3 runs to 13 residues. The germline CDR1 and CDR2 sequences are MNHNY and SVGAGI (reference sequence). The V end was cut by 6 bases, the J end by 3 bases, with 9 bases between. The CDR3 coding sequence is TGTGCCAGCAGACCCGGGACCAATCAGCCCCAGCATTTT. Its protein product is CASRPGTNQPQHF.

This clone was observed a handful of times. The J gene is TRBJ2-7, the V gene TRBV25-1, with TRBD1 as a possible D gene (6 bases). Trimming removed 7 bases from V and 2 bases from J, with 9 bases in between. The length of the CDR3 is 12 residues. Germline-derived CDR1 and CDR2 are MGHDK and SYGVNS. The CDR3 sequence is CASMDSTYEQYF. The CDR3 DNA reads TGTGCCAGCATGGACAGTACCTACGAGCAGTACTTC.

The chain employs TRBV18 and TRBJ1-4; unclear D gene. V dropped 5 bases and J dropped 3 bases, with 4 bases sitting between them. The germline V gene has CDR1 KGHSH and CDR2 LQKENI. This CDR3 has 12 residues. In DNA form, the CDR3 reads TGTGCCAGCTCAGGGTCTAATGAAAAACTGTTTTTT. This gives the protein CASSGSNEKLFF. Looking up the rest from reference TRBV18 and TRBJ1-4 gives the full variable domain: NAGVMQNPRHLVRRRGQEARLRCSPMKGHSHVYWYRQLPEEGLKFMVYLQKENIIDESGMPKERFSAEFPKEGPSILRIQQVVRGDSAAYFCASSGSNEKLFFGSGTQLSVL.

The chain couples TRBV4-1 to TRBJ2-3; perhaps TRBD1 as D (9 bases). This CDR3 has 19 residues. CDR1 is MGHRA and CDR2 is YSYEKL in the germline V gene. V was clipped by 4 bases and J by 7 bases, with 30 bases between them. The CDR3 bases are TGCGCCAGCAGCCTGTCGGGACAGGGTTTGCGGGAGGATTGGTATACGCAGTATTTT. The encoded protein is CASSLSGQGLREDWYTQYF.

This rearrangement joins TRBV10-3 to TRBJ2-2; D may be TRBD1 or TRBD2 (5 bases each). CDR1 and CDR2 from the germline V gene are ENHRY and SYGVKD. V lost 5 bases, J lost 6 bases, and 16 bases lay in between. The CDR3 totals 15 residues. In DNA, the CDR3 is TGTGCCATCAGTCCCCTCGCAGGGAGCGCCGGGGAGCTGTTTTTT. Its translation: CAISPLAGSAGELFF.

V usage is TRBV7-3 and J usage is TRBJ2-5, with D unclear. Trimming shortened V by 1 base and J by 5 bases, and 11 bases separated the two germline ends. Per germline, CDR1 SGHTA and CDR2 FQGTGA. This CDR3 is built from 14 residues. The CDR3 here is CASSLSANRETQYF. The CDR3 nucleotides read TGTGCCAGCAGCTTAAGTGCCAATCGGGAGACCCAGTACTTC.